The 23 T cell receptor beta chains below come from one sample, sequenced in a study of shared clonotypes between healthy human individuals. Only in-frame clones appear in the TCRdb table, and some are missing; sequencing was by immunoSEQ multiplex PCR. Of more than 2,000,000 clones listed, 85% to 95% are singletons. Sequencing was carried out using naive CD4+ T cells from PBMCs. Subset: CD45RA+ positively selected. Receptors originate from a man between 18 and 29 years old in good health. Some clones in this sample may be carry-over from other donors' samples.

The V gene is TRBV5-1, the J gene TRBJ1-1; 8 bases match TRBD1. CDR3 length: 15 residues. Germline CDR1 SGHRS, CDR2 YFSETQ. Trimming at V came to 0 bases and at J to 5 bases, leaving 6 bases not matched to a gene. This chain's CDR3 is CASSLAWTGSTEAFF. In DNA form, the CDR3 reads TGCGCCAGCAGCTTGGCGTGGACAGGGTCGACTGAAGCTTTCTTT. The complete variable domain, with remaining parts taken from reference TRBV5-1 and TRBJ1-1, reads KAGVTQTPRYLIKTRGQQVTLSCSPISGHRSVSWYQQTPGQGLQFLFEYFSETQRNKGNFPGRFSGRQFSNSRSEMNVSTLELGDSALYLCASSLAWTGSTEAFFGQGTRLTVV.

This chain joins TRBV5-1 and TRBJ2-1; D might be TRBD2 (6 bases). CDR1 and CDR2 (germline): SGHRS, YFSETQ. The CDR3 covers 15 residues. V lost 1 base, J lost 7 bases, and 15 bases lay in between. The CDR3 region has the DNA TGCGCCAGCAGCTTGAGAGCGGGCAATAAGAATGAGCAGTTCTTC. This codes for CASSLRAGNKNEQFF.

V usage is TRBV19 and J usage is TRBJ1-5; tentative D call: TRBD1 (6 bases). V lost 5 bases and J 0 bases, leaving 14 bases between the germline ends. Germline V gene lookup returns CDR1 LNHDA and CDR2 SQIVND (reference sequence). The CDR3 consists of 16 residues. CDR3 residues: CASSRKAGDSNQPQHF. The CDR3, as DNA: TGTGCCAGTAGTCGTAAGGCAGGGGATAGCAATCAGCCCCAGCATTTT.

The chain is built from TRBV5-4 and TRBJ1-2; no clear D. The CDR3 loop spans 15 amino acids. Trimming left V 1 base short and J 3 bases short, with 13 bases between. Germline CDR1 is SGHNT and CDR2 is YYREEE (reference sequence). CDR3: CASSLRLTLDYGYTF. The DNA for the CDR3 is TGTGCCAGCAGCTTGCGGCTGACCTTGGACTATGGCTACACCTTC.

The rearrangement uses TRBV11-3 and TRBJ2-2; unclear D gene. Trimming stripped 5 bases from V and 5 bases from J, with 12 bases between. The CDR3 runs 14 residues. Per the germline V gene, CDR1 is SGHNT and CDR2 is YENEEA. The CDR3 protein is CASSPATTTGELFF. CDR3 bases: TGTGCCAGCAGCCCGGCGACCACGACCGGGGAGCTGTTTTTT.

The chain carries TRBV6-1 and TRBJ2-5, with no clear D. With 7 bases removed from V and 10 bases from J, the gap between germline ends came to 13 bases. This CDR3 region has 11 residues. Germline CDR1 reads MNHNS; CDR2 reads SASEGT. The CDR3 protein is CASTLGPGQYF. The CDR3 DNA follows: TGTGCCAGCACCTTAGGCCCCGGCCAGTACTTC.

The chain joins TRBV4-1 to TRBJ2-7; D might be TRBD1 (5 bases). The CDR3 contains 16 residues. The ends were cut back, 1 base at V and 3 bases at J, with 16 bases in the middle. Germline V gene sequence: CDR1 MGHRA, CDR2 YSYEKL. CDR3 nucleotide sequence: TGCGCCAGCAGCCAAGGGTTCCAGGGCCATTACTACGAGCAGTACTTC. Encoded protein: CASSQGFQGHYYEQYF.

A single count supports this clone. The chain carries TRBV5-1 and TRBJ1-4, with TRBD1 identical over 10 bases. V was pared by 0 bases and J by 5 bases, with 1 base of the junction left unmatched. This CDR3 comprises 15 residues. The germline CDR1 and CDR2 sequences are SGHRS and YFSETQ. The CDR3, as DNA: TGCGCCAGCAGCTTGGCGGACAGGGGGAATGAAAAACTGTTTTTT. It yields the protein CASSLADRGNEKLFF. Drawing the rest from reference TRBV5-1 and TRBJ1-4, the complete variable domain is KAGVTQTPRYLIKTRGQQVTLSCSPISGHRSVSWYQQTPGQGLQFLFEYFSETQRNKGNFPGRFSGRQFSNSRSEMNVSTLELGDSALYLCASSLADRGNEKLFFGSGTQLSVL.

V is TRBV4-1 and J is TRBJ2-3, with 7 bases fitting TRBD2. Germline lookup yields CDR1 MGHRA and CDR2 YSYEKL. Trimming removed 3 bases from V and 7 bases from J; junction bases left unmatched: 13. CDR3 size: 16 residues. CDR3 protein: CASSQGASGPPNTQYF. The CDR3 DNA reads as TGCGCCAGCAGCCAGGGAGCTAGCGGTCCTCCGAATACGCAGTATTTT.

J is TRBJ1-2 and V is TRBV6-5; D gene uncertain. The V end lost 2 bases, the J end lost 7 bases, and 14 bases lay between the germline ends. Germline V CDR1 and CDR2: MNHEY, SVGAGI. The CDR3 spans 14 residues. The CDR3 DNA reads TGTGCCAGCAGTTACGGGCCGGTGGCGGGTGGCTACACCTTC. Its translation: CASSYGPVAGGYTF.

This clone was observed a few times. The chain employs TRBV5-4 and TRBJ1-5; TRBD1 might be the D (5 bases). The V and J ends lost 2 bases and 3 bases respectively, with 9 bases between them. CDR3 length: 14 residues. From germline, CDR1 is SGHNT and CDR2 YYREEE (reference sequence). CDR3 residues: CASSLMGLNQPQHF. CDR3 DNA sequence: TGTGCCAGCAGCTTAATGGGACTCAATCAGCCCCAGCATTTT.

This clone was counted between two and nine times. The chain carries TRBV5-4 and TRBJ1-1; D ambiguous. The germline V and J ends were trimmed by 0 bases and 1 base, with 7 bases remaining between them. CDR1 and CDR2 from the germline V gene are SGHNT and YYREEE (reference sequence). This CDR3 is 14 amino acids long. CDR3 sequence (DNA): TGTGCCAGCAGCTTGGAACAGCAGAACACTGAAGCTTTCTTT. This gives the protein CASSLEQQNTEAFF.

The chain's CDR3 is CASSFYGYEQFF. The CDR3 nucleotides are TGTGCCAGCAGCTTTTATGGGTATGAGCAGTTCTTC. V usage is TRBV5-6 and J usage is TRBJ2-1; D uncertain. The CDR3 covers 12 residues. The V and J ends lost 2 bases and 8 bases respectively, with 8 bases between them. Germline CDR1 SGHDT, CDR2 YYEEEE.

DNA for the CDR3: TGTGCCAGCAGTTTATCCGGTTTCGGGGAAAAACTGTTTTTT. Translating gives CASSLSGFGEKLFF. The V call is TRBV28, the J call TRBJ1-4; no reliable D call. This CDR3 has 14 amino acids. V lost 1 base and J 8 bases, leaving 11 bases between the germline ends. CDR1 and CDR2 from the germline V gene are MDHEN and SYDVKM.

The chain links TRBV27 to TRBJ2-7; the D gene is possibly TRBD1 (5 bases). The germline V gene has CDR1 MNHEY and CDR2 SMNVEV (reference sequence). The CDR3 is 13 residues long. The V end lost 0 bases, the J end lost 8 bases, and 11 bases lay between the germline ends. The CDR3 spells CASSLSPGIKQYF. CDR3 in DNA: TGTGCCAGCAGTTTATCCCCAGGGATCAAGCAGTACTTC.

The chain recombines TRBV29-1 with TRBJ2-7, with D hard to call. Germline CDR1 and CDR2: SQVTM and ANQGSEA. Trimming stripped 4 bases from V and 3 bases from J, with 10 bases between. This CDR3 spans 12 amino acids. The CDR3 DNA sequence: TGCAGCGTTGTTGGCGGTGACTACGAGCAGTACTTC. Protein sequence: CSVVGGDYEQYF.

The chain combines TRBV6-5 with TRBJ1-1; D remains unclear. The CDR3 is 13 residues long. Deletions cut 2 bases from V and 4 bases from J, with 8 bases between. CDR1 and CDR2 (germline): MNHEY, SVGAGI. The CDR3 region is CASSYAVGTEAFF. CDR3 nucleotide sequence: TGTGCCAGCAGTTACGCCGTGGGCACTGAAGCTTTCTTT.

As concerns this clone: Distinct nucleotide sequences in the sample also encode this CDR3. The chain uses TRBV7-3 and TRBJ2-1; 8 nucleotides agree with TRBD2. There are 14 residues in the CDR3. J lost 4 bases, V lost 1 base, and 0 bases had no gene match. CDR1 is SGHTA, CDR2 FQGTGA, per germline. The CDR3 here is CASSLSGGYNEQFF. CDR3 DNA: TGTGCCAGCAGCTTAAGCGGGGGGTACAATGAGCAGTTCTTC.

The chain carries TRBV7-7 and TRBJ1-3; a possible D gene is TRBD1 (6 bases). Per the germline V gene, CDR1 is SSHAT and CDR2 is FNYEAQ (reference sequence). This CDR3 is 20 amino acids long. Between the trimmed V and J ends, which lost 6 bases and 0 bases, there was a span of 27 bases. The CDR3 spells CASRLCRDTFLILSGNTIYF. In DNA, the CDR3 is TGTGCCAGCAGACTGTGCCGGGACACCTTTCTCATTCTCTCTGGAAACACCATATATTTT.

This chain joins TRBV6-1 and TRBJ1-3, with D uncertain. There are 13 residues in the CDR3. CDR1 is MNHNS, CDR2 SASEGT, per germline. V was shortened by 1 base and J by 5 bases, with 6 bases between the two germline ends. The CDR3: CASSEVARNTIYF. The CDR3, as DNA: TGTGCCAGCAGTGAAGTCGCACGAAACACCATATATTTT.

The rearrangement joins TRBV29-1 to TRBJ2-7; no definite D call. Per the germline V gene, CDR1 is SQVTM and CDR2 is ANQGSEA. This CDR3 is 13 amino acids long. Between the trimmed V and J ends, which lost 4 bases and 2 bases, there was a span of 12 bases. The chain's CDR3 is CSVVFRQTYEQYF. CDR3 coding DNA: TGCAGCGTTGTGTTTCGGCAAACCTACGAGCAGTACTTC.

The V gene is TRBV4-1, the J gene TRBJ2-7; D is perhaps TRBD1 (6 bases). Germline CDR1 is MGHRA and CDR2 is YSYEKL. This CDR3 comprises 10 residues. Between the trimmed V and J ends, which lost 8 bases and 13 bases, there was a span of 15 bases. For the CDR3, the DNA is TGCGCCAGCGCATCGCACAGGGCCTACTTC. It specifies CASASHRAYF.

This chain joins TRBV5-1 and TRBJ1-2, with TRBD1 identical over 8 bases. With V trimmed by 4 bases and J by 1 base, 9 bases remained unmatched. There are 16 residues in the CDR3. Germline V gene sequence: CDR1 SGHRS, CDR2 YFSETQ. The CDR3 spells CASSQGLTGVNYGYTF. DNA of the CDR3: TGCGCCAGCAGCCAGGGGCTGACAGGGGTTAACTATGGCTACACCTTC.